This is a list of T cell receptor beta chains from one sample in a study of PD-L1 blockade in urothelial cancer. TCRdb keeps only in-frame clones here, not all; method: immunoSEQ multiplex PCR. The repertoire includes approximately 86,000 clones, around four fifths of them detected once, and 5.5% to 7.5% sits in the top ten. The sample consisted of PBMCs, taken around atezolizumab (anti-PD-L1) treatment. The receptor source for this set is a man aged 35 to 55 with urothelial cancer. The CDR3 runs from the conserved cysteine through the conserved F or W. The D gene is left open where the match is weak. Clone size is stated in some rows and not others, as once, few, many or a class when expanded.

>TRBJ2-5|TRBD1|-|TRBV27
TGTGCCAGCAGCTTATGGGGGACAGGTCAAGAGACCCAGTACTTC
CASSLWGTGQETQYF
>TRBJ1-1|-|-|TRBV28
TGTGCCAGCAGTTTATCGGGAATGAACACTGAAGCTTTCTTT
CASSLSGMNTEAFF
>TRBJ2-3|-|-|TRBV28
TGTGCCAGCAGTCCGGGGAGAGATACGCAGTATTTT
CASSPGRDTQYF
>TRBJ2-6|-|-|TRBV4-1
TGCGCCAGCGGAGGGCAGGGAAGCTCTGGGGCCAACGTCCTGACTTTC
CASGGQGSSGANVLTF
>TRBJ1-1|-|-|TRBV10-3
TGTGCCACCAAAAGTAGGAACACTGAAGCTTTCTTT
CATKSRNTEAFF
>TRBJ2-1|TRBD1|-|TRBV7-8
TGTGCCAGCAGCCAAGACAGGGAGAGAGACAATGAGCAGTTCTTC
CASSQDRERDNEQFF
>TRBJ2-1|TRBD1|-|TRBV11-2
TGTGCCAGCAGCTTATTGACAGGGGTAAATGAGCAGTTCTTC
CASSLLTGVNEQFF
>TRBJ1-1|-|-|TRBV7-9
TGTGCCAGCAGTCCTCAGGGAAACACTGAAGCTTTCTTT
CASSPQGNTEAFF
>TRBJ1-1|-|-|TRBV6-5
TGTGCCAGCAGTTACTCGAGACAGGTGAACACTGAAGCTTTCTTT
CASSYSRQVNTEAFF
>TRBJ2-7|TRBD2|-|TRBV6-6
TGTGCCAGCAGTCCGATGGGGGGGTTAGCGGGAGAGCAGTACTTC
CASSPMGGLAGEQYF
>TRBJ2-1|-|few|TRBV7-6
TGTGCCAGCAGCTTAGTAGGAACCCAACTTAGGGCAGAGGATAGCGGTGAGCAGTTCTTC
CASSLVGTQLRAEDSGEQFF
>TRBJ2-2|-|-|TRBV11-3
TGTGCCAGCAGCTTACAAGGGGCCACCGGGGAGCTGTTTTTT
CASSLQGATGELFF
>TRBJ2-7|-|-|TRBV18
TGTGCCAGCTCCCAGTACAGCTCCTACGAGCAGTACTTC
CASSQYSSYEQYF
>TRBJ1-5|-|-|TRBV27
TGTGCCAGCAGTTCCGGGGGATGGAACAATCAGCCCCAGCATTTT
CASSSGGWNNQPQHF
>TRBJ2-2|TRBD1|-|TRBV19
TGTGCCAGTAGTATAGATCGGGACAGGGTTCGGGCCGGGGAGCTGTTTTTT
CASSIDRDRVRAGELFF
>TRBJ2-5|TRBD1|-|TRBV19
TGTGCCAGTAGTACGACAGGGGAGACCCAGTACTTC
CASSTTGETQYF
>TRBJ2-7|TRBD2|-|TRBV15
TGTGCCACCAGCAGACCGGGTAGCGGGAGGGGGGACTACGAGCAGTACTTC
CATSRPGSGRGDYEQYF
>TRBJ2-2|-|-|TRBV5-1
TGCGCCAGCAGCTTGGATACCTCGGTCACCGGGGAGCTGTTTTTT
CASSLDTSVTGELFF
>TRBJ1-4|TRBD1|-|TRBV7-9
TGTGCCAGCAGCCCGACAGGGGGCGAGGGAGAAAAACTGTTTTTT
CASSPTGGEGEKLFF
>TRBJ1-5|-|-|TRBV19
TGTGCCAGTAGTATCGAGGGTATTGAAAATCAGCCCCAGCATTTT
CASSIEGIENQPQHF
>TRBJ1-5|TRBD1|-|TRBV6-5
TGTGCCAGCAGCTCCGGGACAGGCAATCAGCCCCAGCATTTT
CASSSGTGNQPQHF
>TRBJ1-1|-|-|TRBV28
TGTGCCAGCAGTCGACAGCTGAACACTGAAGCTTTCTTT
CASSRQLNTEAFF
>TRBJ2-1|-|-|TRBV6-5
TGTGCCAGCAGCGCCCACAGGAGCTCCTACAATGAGCAGTTCTTC
CASSAHRSSYNEQFF
>TRBJ2-7|TRBD2|-|TRBV30
TGTGCCTGGAGAACGGCAGCGGGAGAGTACGAGCAGTACTTC
CAWRTAAGEYEQYF
>TRBJ1-1|-|few|TRBV7-9
TGTGCCAGCAGCCAAGCCCCGGGGGCTGAAGCTTTCTTT
CASSQAPGAEAFF
>TRBJ2-7|-|-|TRBV7-2
TGTGCCAGCAGCTCCCCGTCAGGGTACAACGAGCAGTACTTC
CASSSPSGYNEQYF
>TRBJ2-1|TRBD2|-|TRBV7-6
TGTGCCAGCAGCTCCACTCCGGGGGGGGATGAGCAGTTCTTC
CASSSTPGGDEQFF
>TRBJ1-5|-|-|TRBV19
TGTGCCAGTAGTATTTCGGGACATGGCTTTCAGCCCCAGCATTTT
CASSISGHGFQPQHF
>TRBJ2-5|TRBD1|-|TRBV28
TGTGCCAGCAGTTTACCCAAGACAGGGTTAGAGACCCAGTACTTC
CASSLPKTGLETQYF
>TRBJ2-3|TRBD2|-|TRBV7-6
TGTGCCAGCAGCTTAGAACACCCGGGACTAGCGAAAGGGTTCACAGATACGCAGTATTTT
CASSLEHPGLAKGFTDTQYF
>TRBJ1-2|-|-|TRBV7-3
TGTGCCAGCAGCTTAACGGGGGGGCCTGACTATGGCTACACCTTC
CASSLTGGPDYGYTF
>TRBJ1-1|TRBD1|-|TRBV6-4
TGTGCCAGCAGAGAGACAGGGGGCACTGAAGCTTTCTTT
CASRETGGTEAFF
>TRBJ1-2|-|once|TRBV30
TGTGCCTCCCAGGGGATAGACTATGGCTACACCTTC
CASQGIDYGYTF
>TRBJ2-5|TRBD1|-|TRBV7-9
TGTGCCAGCAGCCCTCTGCAGGACAGGGTGGGGACCCAGTACTTC
CASSPLQDRVGTQYF
>TRBJ1-1|-|once|TRBV19
TGTGCCAGTACCCGCTCCCTGCAGGGAGGCACTGAAGCTTTCTTT
CASTRSLQGGTEAFF
>TRBJ2-7|TRBD2|-|TRBV10-3
TGTGCCATCAGTTCGGGGGGCGAGCAGTACTTC
CAISSGGEQYF
>TRBJ2-1|TRBD2|-|TRBV11-3
TGTGCCAGCAGCGCCGGGACTAGCGGCTACAATGAGCAGTTCTTC
CASSAGTSGYNEQFF
>TRBJ1-2|-|once|TRBV7-2
TGTGCCAGCAGCCCTGGACAGAGCAGCCCCACCTATGGCTACACCTTC
CASSPGQSSPTYGYTF
>TRBJ1-1|-|-|TRBV6-1
TGTGCCAGCAGTGCGGGGGTGAACACTGAAGCTTTCTTT
CASSAGVNTEAFF
>TRBJ1-1|TRBD1|-|TRBV29-1
TGCAGCGTTGAAGCCACCCACAGGGGGACAAGCACTGAAGCTTTCTTT
CSVEATHRGTSTEAFF
>TRBJ1-1|TRBD1|few|TRBV29-1
TGCAGCGCGGGACAGACCACGCGGTTCGTTGAAGCTTTCTTT
CSAGQTTRFVEAFF
>TRBJ1-1|-|-|TRBV28
TGTGCCAGCAGTTTAGACAGAGTAAACACTGAAGCTTTCTTT
CASSLDRVNTEAFF
>TRBJ1-1|TRBD1|-|TRBV19
TGTGCCAGTAGAGAGCTGGGGACAGGGTCGGCGATGAACACTGAAGCTTTCTTT
CASRELGTGSAMNTEAFF
>TRBJ2-1|-|-|TRBV6-6
TGTGCCAGCAGTTACTCGATTGCACAGAATGAGCAGTTCTTC
CASSYSIAQNEQFF
>TRBJ2-3|-|-|TRBV2
TGTGCCAGCAGACGCCTTGGACTGGTGACGCAGTATTTT
CASRRLGLVTQYF
>TRBJ2-3|TRBD2|-|TRBV28
TGTGCCAGCAGTTTATTAGCGGGCAGCACAGATACGCAGTATTTT
CASSLLAGSTDTQYF
>TRBJ2-7|-|-|TRBV28
TGTGCCAGCAGTGGCGACCGGGGTGCCTCCTACGAGCAGTACTTC
CASSGDRGASYEQYF
>TRBJ2-5|TRBD1|-|TRBV6-6
TGTGCCAGCAGAACAGGGGGCGGGGAGACCCAGTACTTC
CASRTGGGETQYF